The 20 T cell receptor beta chains below come from one sample, sequenced in a study of cytomegalovirus exposure and HLA in healthy donors. With 60 Vbeta and 13 Jbeta primers, the PCR was carried out. The protocol was immunoSEQ multiplex PCR, while the TCRdb copy is restricted to in-frame clones and leaves out a portion. The sample lists 75,000 to 90,000 clones, under 80% occurring once. The sequenced sample consisted of PBMCs. All receptors derive from a male donor in good health and CMV-seropositive.

This sequence joins TRBV9 and TRBJ2-3; perhaps TRBD2 as D (6 bases). The CDR3 consists of 15 residues. Germline CDR1 and CDR2: SGDLS and YYNGEE. The V end lost 2 bases, the J end lost 6 bases, and 16 bases lay between the germline ends. CDR3 region: CASSVAASAADTQYF. CDR3 DNA: TGTGCCAGCAGCGTCGCGGCTAGCGCTGCGGATACGCAGTATTTT.

The CDR3 is CASSLLAGDYGYTF. CDR3 nucleotides: TGTGCCAGCAGTTTATTAGCAGGGGACTATGGCTACACCTTC. V and J are TRBV27 and TRBJ1-2, with D possibly being TRBD1 (6 bases). The CDR3 length is 14 residues. Germline V gene data show CDR1 as MNHEY and CDR2 as SMNVEV (reference sequence). Trimming left V 1 base short and J 3 bases short, with 9 bases between.

This chain links TRBV2 with TRBJ2-1; possibly TRBD2 for D (5 bases). The V gene's germline CDR1 is SNHLY and CDR2 FYNNEI. V was clipped by 7 bases and J by 6 bases, with 13 bases between them. This CDR3 is built from 13 residues. CDR3 sequence reads: CASTLIRGNEQFF. The DNA for the CDR3 is TGTGCCAGCACCCTAATCCGGGGCAATGAGCAGTTCTTC.

This chain's CDR3 is CASSFRGNAGYTF. As DNA, the CDR3 is TGTGCCAGCAGCTTTAGGGGGAACGCTGGCTACACCTTC. This sequence joins TRBV5-5 and TRBJ1-2; maybe TRBD1 (6 bases). The germline CDR1 and CDR2 sequences are SGHKS and YYEKEE (reference sequence). The CDR3 has 13 amino acids. The V end was cut by 2 bases, the J end by 7 bases, with 12 bases between.

The rearrangement joins TRBV7-9 to TRBJ1-2; 7 bases are shared with TRBD1. This CDR3 has 14 amino acids. V lost 0 bases to trimming and J lost 3 bases; unmatched junction nucleotides: 1. In germline, CDR1 is SEHNR, CDR2 FQNEAQ (reference sequence). The CDR3 sequence: CASSLAGTDYGYTF. CDR3 nucleotides: TGTGCCAGCAGCTTAGCCGGGACAGACTATGGCTACACCTTC.

The rearrangement links TRBV4-1 to TRBJ1-2, with D maybe TRBD1 (6 bases). CDR1 MGHRA and CDR2 YSYEKL come from the germline V gene. Between the trimmed V and J ends, which lost 4 bases and 8 bases, there was a span of 26 bases. The CDR3 runs to 17 residues. The CDR3 DNA reads as TGCGCCAGCAGCCGGCCGGGACAAGGAATCGAGTTAGGAGGCTACACCTTC. Protein: CASSRPGQGIELGGYTF.

The sample holds one count of this clone. The J gene is TRBJ2-3, the V gene TRBV6-1; D is uncertain. This CDR3 is 15 amino acids long. CDR1 is MNHNS, CDR2 SASEGT, per germline. Trimming took off 2 bases at V and 0 bases at J, with 9 bases between the two ends. The CDR3 sequence: CASSENTASTDTQYF. The CDR3, as DNA: TGTGCCAGCAGTGAAAATACAGCTAGCACAGATACGCAGTATTTT.

The rearrangement links TRBV11-3 to TRBJ1-5; 7 bases map to TRBD1. CDR1 is SGHNT and CDR2 is YENEEA in the germline V gene. The V segment lost 5 bases and the J segment 0 bases; nucleotides outside the gene matches: 7. This CDR3 region has 16 residues. The CDR3 nucleotides read TGTGCCAGCAGCCCGGGGACAGCGAATAGCAATCAGCCCCAGCATTTT. Protein sequence: CASSPGTANSNQPQHF.

This clone was recorded only once. V usage is TRBV5-1 and J usage is TRBJ2-1; 12 bases agree with TRBD2. Germline CDR1 is SGHRS and CDR2 is YFSETQ. CDR3 length: 16 amino acids. The V segment lost 3 bases and the J segment 4 bases; nucleotides outside the gene matches: 5. The chain's CDR3 is CASSSASGGAYNEQFF. In DNA, the CDR3 is TGCGCCAGCAGCTCCGCTAGCGGGGGGGCATACAATGAGCAGTTCTTC.

This chain connects TRBV5-4 to TRBJ2-1; 12 bases are shared with TRBD2. This CDR3 has 16 amino acids. Trimming at V came to 3 bases and at J to 5 bases, leaving 6 bases not matched to a gene. The V gene's germline CDR1 is SGHNT and CDR2 YYREEE (reference sequence). CDR3 DNA sequence: TGTGCCAGCAGCTGGGGGGGACTAGCGGGTGACAATGAGCAGTTCTTC. This codes for CASSWGGLAGDNEQFF. Complete variable domain (other parts from reference TRBV5-4 and TRBJ2-1): ETGVTQSPTHLIKTRGQQVTLRCSSQSGHNTVSWYQQALGQGPQFIFQYYREEENGRGNFPPRFSGLQFPNYSSELNVNALELDDSALYLCASSWGGLAGDNEQFFGPGTRLTVL.

This clone was picked up a small number of times. The chain links TRBV7-2 to TRBJ1-3; the D is unclear. The CDR3 spans 16 residues. In germline, CDR1 is SGHTA, CDR2 FQGNSA. Trimming removed 3 bases at V and 4 bases at J, with 16 bases between. As DNA, the CDR3 is TGTGCCAGCAGCTTCACCGTGAGTGGTCCCGGAAACACCATATATTTT. This gives the protein CASSFTVSGPGNTIYF.

This chain connects TRBV6-5 to TRBJ2-7; a possible D gene is TRBD1 (6 bases). CDR1 and CDR2 from the germline V gene are MNHEY and SVGAGI. CDR3 length: 15 residues. The V end lost 6 bases, the J end lost 3 bases, and 18 bases lay between the germline ends. CDR3 in amino acids: CASSREDSKVYEQYF. In DNA, the CDR3 is TGTGCCAGCAGCAGAGAGGACAGCAAAGTCTACGAGCAGTACTTC.

This clone was detected only once. The rearrangement uses TRBV5-1 and TRBJ1-3, with D uncertain. V gave up 4 bases and J gave up 2 bases, with 10 bases separating them. The germline V gene has CDR1 SGHRS and CDR2 YFSETQ. This CDR3 has 14 residues. The CDR3 region has the DNA TGCGCCAGCAGCCCAGGCAGGACTGGAAACACCATATATTTT. Translation: CASSPGRTGNTIYF.

The V gene is TRBV4-1, the J gene TRBJ2-1; TRBD2 aligns across 10 bases. Germline V CDR1 and CDR2: MGHRA, YSYEKL. V dropped 3 bases and J dropped 3; count of bases not matched to a gene: 5. This CDR3 spans 16 amino acids. As DNA, the CDR3 is TGCGCCAGCAGCCACCCCGCTAGCGGGAGCTACAATGAGCAGTTCTTC. Amino acids: CASSHPASGSYNEQFF.

The V and J genes are TRBV10-1 and TRBJ2-5; TRBD2 agrees at 8 bases. Trimming removed 4 bases from V and 5 bases from J; junction bases left unmatched: 3. This CDR3 is built from 13 residues. Germline lookup yields CDR1 WNHNN and CDR2 SYGVQD (reference sequence). CDR3 coding DNA: TGCGCCAGCAGTGGACGGGGGGGGGAGACCCAGTACTTC. Amino acids: CASSGRGGETQYF.

The gene calls are TRBV6-5 and TRBJ2-5, with TRBD2 matching 9 bases. In germline, CDR1 is MNHEY, CDR2 SVGAGI. V shed 6 bases, J shed 7 bases, and the junction held 12 bases outside the gene matches. The CDR3 consists of 15 residues. The CDR3 DNA follows: TGTGCCAGCAGCATAGGACTAGCGCTTAGTGGGACCCAGTACTTC. The encoded protein is CASSIGLALSGTQYF.

The V call is TRBV5-1, the J call TRBJ2-6; the D is unclear. Germline-derived CDR1 and CDR2 are SGHRS and YFSETQ. Trimming took off 1 base at V and 0 bases at J, with 8 bases between the two ends. The CDR3 totals 16 residues. CDR3 coding DNA: TGCGCCAGCAGCTTGTTGCCAGTCTCTGGGGCCAACGTCCTGACTTTC. Its translation is CASSLLPVSGANVLTF.

The chain has TRBV2 and TRBJ2-1; perhaps TRBD1 as D (5 bases). This CDR3 region has 14 residues. The germline V gene has CDR1 SNHLY and CDR2 FYNNEI. V lost 2 bases to trimming and J lost 8 bases, with 13 bases between them. CDR3 amino acids: CASSESQGWDEQFF. The CDR3 coding sequence is TGTGCCAGCAGTGAATCTCAGGGCTGGGATGAGCAGTTCTTC.

The V and J genes are TRBV19 and TRBJ1-1, with a tentative D call TRBD1 (5 bases). The CDR3 sequence is 14 residues long. The germline CDR1 and CDR2 sequences are LNHDA and SQIVND (reference sequence). Trimming removed 7 bases at V and 8 bases at J, with 20 bases between. CDR3 sequence (DNA): TGTGCCAGTAACGGGGACTACATCTCTCCAGAAGCTTTCTTT. The encoded protein is CASNGDYISPEAFF.

This sequence joins TRBV28 and TRBJ1-2; no firm D call. This CDR3 comprises 13 residues. Between the trimmed V and J ends, which lost 7 bases and 4 bases, there was a span of 13 bases. The germline V gene encodes CDR1 MDHEN and CDR2 SYDVKM. CDR3 sequence reads: CASIDDNAYGYTF. The CDR3 bases are TGTGCCAGCATCGACGACAACGCCTATGGCTACACCTTC.